This TCR beta chain was sequenced for a study of cytomegalovirus exposure and HLA in healthy donors. In the study overall: A later analysis reported the 120 or so validation repertoires used the same platform as the 550 to 800 first-cohort repertoires.

Study results and caveats: As was reported, the classifier diagnosed cytomegalovirus status with high specificity and sensitivity. Researchers reported that three CMV-associated chains were confirmed in vitro as CMV antigen-specific.

Only in-frame clones appear in the TCRdb table, and some are missing; sequencing was by immunoSEQ multiplex PCR. The sample holds 150,000 or so clones, approximately 80% seen once. The CDR3 is 15 amino acids. The V and J ends lost 7 bases and 0 bases respectively, with 13 bases between them. Germline CDR1 and CDR2: MNHEY and SVGAGI. These donors were members of the roughly 120-subject validation cohort, a group separate from the approximately 620-subject first cohort. This clone was recorded once. Its specificity is unknown. Material for sequencing was PBMCs. This chain links TRBV6-5 with TRBJ1-5, with D unclear. The receptor was isolated from a man aged 25 to 40 in good health and CMV-seropositive. CDR3 loop: CASKFVADSNQPQHF. The DNA for the CDR3 is TGTGCCAGCAAATTCGTGGCCGATAGCAATCAGCCCCAGCATTTT.